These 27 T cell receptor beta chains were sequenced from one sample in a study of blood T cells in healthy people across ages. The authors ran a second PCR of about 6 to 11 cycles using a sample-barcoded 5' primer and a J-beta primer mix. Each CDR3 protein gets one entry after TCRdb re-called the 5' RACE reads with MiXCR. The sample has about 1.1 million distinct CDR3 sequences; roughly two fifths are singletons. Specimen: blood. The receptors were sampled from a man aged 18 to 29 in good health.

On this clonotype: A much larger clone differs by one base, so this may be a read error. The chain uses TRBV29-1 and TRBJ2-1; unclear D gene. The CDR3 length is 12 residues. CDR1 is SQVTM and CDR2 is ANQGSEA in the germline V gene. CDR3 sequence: CGVDSPHSEQFF. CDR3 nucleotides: TGCGGCGTAGATTCACCGCACAGCGAGCAGTTCTTC.

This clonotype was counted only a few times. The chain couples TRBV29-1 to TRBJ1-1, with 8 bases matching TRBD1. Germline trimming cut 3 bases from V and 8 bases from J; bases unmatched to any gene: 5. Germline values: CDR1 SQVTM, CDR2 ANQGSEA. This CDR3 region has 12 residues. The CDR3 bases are TGCAGCGTTGACCCTGGGACAGGAGAAGCTTTCTTT. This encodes CSVDPGTGEAFF.

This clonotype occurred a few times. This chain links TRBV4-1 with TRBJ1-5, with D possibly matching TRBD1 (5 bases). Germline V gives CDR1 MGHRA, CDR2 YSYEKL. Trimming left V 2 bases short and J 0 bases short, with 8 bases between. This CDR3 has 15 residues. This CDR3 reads CASSQPGVSNQPQHF. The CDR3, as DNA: TGCGCCAGCAGCCAACCGGGGGTTAGCAATCAGCCCCAGCATTTT.

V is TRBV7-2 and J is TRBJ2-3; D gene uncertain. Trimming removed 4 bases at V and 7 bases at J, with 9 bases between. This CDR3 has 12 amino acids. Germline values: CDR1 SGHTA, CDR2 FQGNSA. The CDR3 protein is CASSSPQNTQYF. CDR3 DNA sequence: TGTGCCAGCAGCTCCCCCCAGAATACGCAGTATTTT.

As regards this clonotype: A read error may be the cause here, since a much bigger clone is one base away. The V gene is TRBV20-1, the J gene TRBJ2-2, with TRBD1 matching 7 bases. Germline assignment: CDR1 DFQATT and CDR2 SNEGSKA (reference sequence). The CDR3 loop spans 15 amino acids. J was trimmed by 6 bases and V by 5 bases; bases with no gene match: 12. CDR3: CSALKGQEASGELFF. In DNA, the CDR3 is TGCAGTGCTTTAAAAGGACAGGAGGCTTCCGGGGAGCTGTTTTTT.

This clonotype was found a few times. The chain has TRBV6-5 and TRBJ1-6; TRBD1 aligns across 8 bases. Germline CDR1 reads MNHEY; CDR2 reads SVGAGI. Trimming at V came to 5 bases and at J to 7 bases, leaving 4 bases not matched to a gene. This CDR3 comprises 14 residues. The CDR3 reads CASSGTGQNSPLHF. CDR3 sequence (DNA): TGTGCCAGCAGTGGGACAGGCCAAAATTCACCCCTCCACTTT.

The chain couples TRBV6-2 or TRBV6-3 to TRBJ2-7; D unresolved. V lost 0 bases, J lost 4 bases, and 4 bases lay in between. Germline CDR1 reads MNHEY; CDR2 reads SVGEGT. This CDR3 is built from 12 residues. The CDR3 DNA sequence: TGTGCCAGCAGTTACTCGAAATACGAGCAGTACTTC. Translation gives CASSYSKYEQYF.

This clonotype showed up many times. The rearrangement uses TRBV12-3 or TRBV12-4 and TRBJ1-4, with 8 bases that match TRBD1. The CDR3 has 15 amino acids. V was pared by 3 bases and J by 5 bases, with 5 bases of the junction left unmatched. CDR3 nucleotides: TGTGCCAGCAGTTTGCGGACAGGGCGGAATGAAAAACTGTTTTTT. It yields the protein CASSLRTGRNEKLFF.

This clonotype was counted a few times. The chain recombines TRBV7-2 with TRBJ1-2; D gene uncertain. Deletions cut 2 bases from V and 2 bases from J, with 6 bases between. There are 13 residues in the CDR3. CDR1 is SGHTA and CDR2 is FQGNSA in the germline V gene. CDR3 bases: TGTGCCAGCAGCTTAAACGGCAACTATGGCTACACCTTC. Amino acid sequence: CASSLNGNYGYTF.

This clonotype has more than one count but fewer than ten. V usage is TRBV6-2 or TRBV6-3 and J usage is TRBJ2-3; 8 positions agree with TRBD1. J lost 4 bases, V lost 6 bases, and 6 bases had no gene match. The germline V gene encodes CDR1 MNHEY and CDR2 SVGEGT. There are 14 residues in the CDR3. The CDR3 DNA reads TGTGCCAGCAGCCGACAGGGGAGGCCAGATACGCAGTATTTT. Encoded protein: CASSRQGRPDTQYF.

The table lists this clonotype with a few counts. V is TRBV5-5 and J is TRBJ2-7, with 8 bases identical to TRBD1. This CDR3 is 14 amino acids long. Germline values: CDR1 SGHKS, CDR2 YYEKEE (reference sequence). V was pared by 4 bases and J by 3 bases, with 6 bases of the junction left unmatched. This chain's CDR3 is CASSPGQENYEQYF. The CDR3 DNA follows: TGTGCCAGCAGCCCGGGACAGGAAAACTACGAGCAGTACTTC.

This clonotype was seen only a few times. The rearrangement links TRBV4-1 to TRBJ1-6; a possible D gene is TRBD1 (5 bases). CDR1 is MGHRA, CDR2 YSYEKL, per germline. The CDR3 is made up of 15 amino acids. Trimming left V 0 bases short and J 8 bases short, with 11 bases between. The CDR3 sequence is CASSQEPTVDSPLHF. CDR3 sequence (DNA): TGCGCCAGCAGCCAAGAGCCGACAGTCGATTCACCCCTCCACTTT.

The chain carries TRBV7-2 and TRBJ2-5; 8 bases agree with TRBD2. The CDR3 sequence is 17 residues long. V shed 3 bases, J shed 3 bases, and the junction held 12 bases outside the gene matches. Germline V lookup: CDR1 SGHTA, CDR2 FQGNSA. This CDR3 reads CASSFGRGASPKETQYF. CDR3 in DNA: TGTGCCAGCAGCTTCGGGAGGGGCGCCTCGCCAAAAGAGACCCAGTACTTC.

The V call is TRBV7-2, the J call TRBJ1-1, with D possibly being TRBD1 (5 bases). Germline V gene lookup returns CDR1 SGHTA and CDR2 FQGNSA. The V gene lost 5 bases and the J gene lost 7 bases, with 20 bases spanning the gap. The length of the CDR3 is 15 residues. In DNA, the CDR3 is TGTGCCAGCAGCCCCTATAACAGGCTTTACCTTGAAGCTTTCTTT. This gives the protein CASSPYNRLYLEAFF. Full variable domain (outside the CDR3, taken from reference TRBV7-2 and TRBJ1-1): GAGVSQSPSNKVTEKGKDVELRCDPISGHTALYWYRQSLGQGLEFLIYFQGNSAPDKSGLPSDRFSAERTGGSVSTLTIQRTQQEDSAVYLCASSPYNRLYLEAFFGQGTRLTVV.

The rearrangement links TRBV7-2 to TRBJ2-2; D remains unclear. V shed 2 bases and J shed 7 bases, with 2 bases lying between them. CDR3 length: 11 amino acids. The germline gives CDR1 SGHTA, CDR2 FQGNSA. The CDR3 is CASSLFGELFF. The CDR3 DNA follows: TGTGCCAGCAGCTTATTCGGGGAGCTGTTTTTT.

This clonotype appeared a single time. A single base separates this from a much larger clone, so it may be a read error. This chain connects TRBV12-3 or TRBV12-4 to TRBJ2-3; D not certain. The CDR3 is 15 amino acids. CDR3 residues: CASSPQDVNTDAQYF. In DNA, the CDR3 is TGTGCCAGCAGTCCCCAGGACGTTAACACAGATGCGCAGTATTTT.

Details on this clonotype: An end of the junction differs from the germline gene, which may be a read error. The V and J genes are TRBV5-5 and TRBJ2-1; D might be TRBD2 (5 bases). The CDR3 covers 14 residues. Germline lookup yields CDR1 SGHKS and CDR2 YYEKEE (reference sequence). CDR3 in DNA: TGCGCCAGCAGCTTGATCCGTCGGGGTCACCAACAGTTCTTC. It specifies CASSLIRRGHQQFF. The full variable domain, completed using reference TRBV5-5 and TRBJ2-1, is DAGVTQSPTHLIKTRGQQVTLRCSPISGHKSVSWYQQVLGQGPQFIFQYYEKEERGRGNFPDRFSARQFPNYSSELNVNALLLGDSALYLCASSLIRRGHQQFFGPGTRLTVL.

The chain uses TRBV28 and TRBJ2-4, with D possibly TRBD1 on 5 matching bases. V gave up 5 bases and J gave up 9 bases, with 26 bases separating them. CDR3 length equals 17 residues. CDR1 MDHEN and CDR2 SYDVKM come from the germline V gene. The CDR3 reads CASSGPTAPQDRGIQYF. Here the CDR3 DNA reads TGTGCCAGCAGTGGACCCACAGCCCCTCAAGACAGAGGCATTCAGTACTTC.

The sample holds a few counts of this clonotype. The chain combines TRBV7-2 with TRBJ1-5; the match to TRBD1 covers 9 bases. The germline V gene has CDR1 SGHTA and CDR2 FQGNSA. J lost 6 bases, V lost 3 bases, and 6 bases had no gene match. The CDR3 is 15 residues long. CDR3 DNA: TGTGCCAGCAGCTTCTTTATGACAGGGGGTCAGCCCCAGCATTTT. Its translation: CASSFFMTGGQPQHF.

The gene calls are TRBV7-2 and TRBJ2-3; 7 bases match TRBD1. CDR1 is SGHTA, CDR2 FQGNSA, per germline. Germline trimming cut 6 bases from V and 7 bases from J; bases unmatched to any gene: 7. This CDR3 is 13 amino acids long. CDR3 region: CASRRTGAYTQYF. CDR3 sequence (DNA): TGTGCCAGCAGACGAACAGGGGCCTATACGCAGTATTTT. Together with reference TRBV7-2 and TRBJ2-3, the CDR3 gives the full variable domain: GAGVSQSPSNKVTEKGKDVELRCDPISGHTALYWYRQSLGQGLEFLIYFQGNSAPDKSGLPSDRFSAERTGGSVSTLTIQRTQQEDSAVYLCASRRTGAYTQYFGPGTRLTVL.

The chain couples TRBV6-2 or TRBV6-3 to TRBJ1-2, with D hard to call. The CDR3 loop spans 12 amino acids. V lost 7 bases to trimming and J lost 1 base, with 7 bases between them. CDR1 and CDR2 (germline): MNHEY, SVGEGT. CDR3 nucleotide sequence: TGTGCCAGCAAGAATGTTAACTATGGCTACACCTTC. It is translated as CASKNVNYGYTF.

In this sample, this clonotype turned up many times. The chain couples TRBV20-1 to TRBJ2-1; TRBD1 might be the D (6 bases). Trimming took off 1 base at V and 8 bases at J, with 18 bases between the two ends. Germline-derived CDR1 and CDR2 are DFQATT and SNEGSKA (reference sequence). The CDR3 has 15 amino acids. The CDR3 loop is CSARGAQGSGDEQFF. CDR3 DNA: TGCAGTGCTAGAGGTGCCCAGGGATCAGGGGATGAGCAGTTCTTC.

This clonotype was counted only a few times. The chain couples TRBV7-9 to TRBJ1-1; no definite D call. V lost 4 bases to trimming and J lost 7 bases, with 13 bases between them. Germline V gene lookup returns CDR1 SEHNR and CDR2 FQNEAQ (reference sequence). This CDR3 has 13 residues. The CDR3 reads CASSSGSRNEAFF. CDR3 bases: TGTGCCAGCAGCTCGGGGAGTCGTAATGAAGCTTTCTTT.

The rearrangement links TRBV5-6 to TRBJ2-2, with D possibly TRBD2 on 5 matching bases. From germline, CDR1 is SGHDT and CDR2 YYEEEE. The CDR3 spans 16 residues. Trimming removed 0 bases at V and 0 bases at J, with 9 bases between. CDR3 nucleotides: TGTGCCAGCAGCTTGGATGGACTTTCGAACACCGGGGAGCTGTTTTTT. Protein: CASSLDGLSNTGELFF.

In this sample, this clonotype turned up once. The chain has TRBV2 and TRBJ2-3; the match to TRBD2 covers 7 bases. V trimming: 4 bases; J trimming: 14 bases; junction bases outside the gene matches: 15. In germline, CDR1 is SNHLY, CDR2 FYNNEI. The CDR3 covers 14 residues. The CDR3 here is CASSARARGGNRYF. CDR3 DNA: TGTGCCAGCAGTGCACGGGCCCGCGGGGGAAATCGGTATTTT.

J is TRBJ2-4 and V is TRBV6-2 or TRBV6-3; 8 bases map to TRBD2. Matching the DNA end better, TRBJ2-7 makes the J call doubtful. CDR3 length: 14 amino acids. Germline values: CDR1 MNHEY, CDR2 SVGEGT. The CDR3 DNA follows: TGTGCCAGCAATCCGGCGGGGGGATTCTACGAGCAGTACTTC. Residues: CASNPAGGFYEQYF.

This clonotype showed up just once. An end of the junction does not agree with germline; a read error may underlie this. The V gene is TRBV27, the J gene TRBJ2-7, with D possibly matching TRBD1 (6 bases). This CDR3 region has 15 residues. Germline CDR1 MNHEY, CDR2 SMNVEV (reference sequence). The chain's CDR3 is CAGSLRGFPSYEQYF. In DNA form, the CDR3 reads TGTGCCGGCAGTTTAAGGGGGTTCCCATCCTACGAGCAGTACTTC.